The 23 T cell receptor beta chains given below trace back to one sample, sequenced in a study of radiation and T cells in renal cell carcinoma. The assay was immunoSEQ multiplex PCR, and TCRdb's table has in-frame clones only and misses some. The sample has roughly 120,000 clones, approximately 80% seen once; the top ten hold around 3%. Time point of the sample: baseline pretreatment blood. Stated treatment: 15 Gy SBRT to primary tumor, nephrectomy 4 weeks later. The specimen comprised blood, sampled from a patient whose treatment included radiotherapy and nephrectomy. These receptors came from a woman aged 55-69 years with renal cell carcinoma.

This clone has a handful of counts. The V gene is TRBV9, the J gene TRBJ2-5; TRBD1 is a possible D gene (6 bases). The CDR3 covers 17 residues. CDR1 and CDR2 from the germline V gene are SGDLS and YYNGEE. V lost 0 bases, J lost 1 base, and 16 bases lay in between. DNA for the CDR3: TGTGCCAGCAGCGTAGAAGCCTACAGGGCTCCCCAAGAGACCCAGTACTTC. Encoded protein: CASSVEAYRAPQETQYF.

This chain uses TRBV2 with TRBJ1-1; D uncertain. Germline-derived CDR1 and CDR2 are SNHLY and FYNNEI. This CDR3 comprises 15 residues. V was shortened by 1 base and J by 1 base, with 10 bases between the two germline ends. The CDR3 sequence is CASSEGSVKNTEAFF. CDR3 nucleotide sequence: TGTGCCAGCAGTGAAGGGTCAGTCAAGAACACTGAAGCTTTCTTT.

The V gene is TRBV19, the J gene TRBJ2-1; 10 nucleotides match TRBD1. Germline CDR1 is LNHDA and CDR2 is SQIVND (reference sequence). V lost 4 bases and J lost 8; bases outside the gene matches: 8. CDR3 length equals 15 residues. The CDR3 here is CASSTTGGVFDEQFF. DNA for the CDR3: TGTGCCAGTAGTACGACAGGGGGCGTATTCGATGAGCAGTTCTTC. Complete variable domain (other parts from reference TRBV19 and TRBJ2-1): DGGITQSPKYLFRKEGQNVTLSCEQNLNHDAMYWYRQDPGQGLRLIYYSQIVNDFQKGDIAEGYSVSREKKESFPLTVTSAQKNPTAFYLCASSTTGGVFDEQFFGPGTRLTVL.

The chain employs TRBV28 and TRBJ1-5, with 7 positions matching TRBD1. V was clipped by 5 bases and J by 15 bases; unmatched bases: 10. The CDR3 consists of 12 residues. Germline V CDR1 and CDR2: MDHEN, SYDVKM. CDR3 sequence (DNA): TGTGCCAGCAGTGCACCGCCGGGACAGACGCATTTT. Protein sequence: CASSAPPGQTHF.

The chain employs TRBV15 and TRBJ2-5; tentative D call: TRBD2 (6 bases). The CDR3 has 13 amino acids. The V gene's germline CDR1 is LNHNV and CDR2 YYDKDF (reference sequence). Trimming shortened V by 8 bases and J by 4 bases, and 14 bases separated the two germline ends. The CDR3 loop is CATGGSRGETQYF. The CDR3 DNA is TGTGCCACCGGAGGGTCCAGAGGAGAGACCCAGTACTTC. The complete variable domain, with remaining parts taken from reference TRBV15 and TRBJ2-5, reads DAMVIQNPRYQVTQFGKPVTLSCSQTLNHNVMYWYQQKSSQAPKLLFHYYDKDFNNEADTPDNFQSRRPNTSFCFLDIRSPGLGDTAMYLCATGGSRGETQYFGPGTRLLVL.

This clone was seen only a few times. This sequence joins TRBV27 and TRBJ2-7, with 7 bases lining up with TRBD1. CDR3 length equals 14 residues. Per the germline V gene, CDR1 is MNHEY and CDR2 is SMNVEV (reference sequence). V gave up 6 bases and J gave up 3 bases; unmatched junction bases: 8. The CDR3 DNA is TGTGCCAGCAGACCGACCGGGACAGACTACGAGCAGTACTTC. Its protein is CASRPTGTDYEQYF.

The V and J genes are TRBV9 and TRBJ1-4; D not resolved. Germline CDR1 reads SGDLS; CDR2 reads YYNGEE. Trimming pared 0 bases from V and 5 bases from J, leaving 5 bases between. The CDR3 covers 13 residues. The chain's CDR3 is CASSVGINEKLFF. DNA for the CDR3: TGTGCCAGCAGCGTAGGCATCAATGAAAAACTGTTTTTT.

CDR3 sequence (DNA): TGTGCCAGCAGTCCACACATAAATCAGCCCCAGCATTTT. Translation: CASSPHINQPQHF. The rearrangement uses TRBV27 and TRBJ1-5; D is ambiguous. CDR3 length: 13 amino acids. Between the trimmed V and J ends, which lost 5 bases and 4 bases, there was a span of 9 bases. CDR1 and CDR2 from the germline V gene are MNHEY and SMNVEV (reference sequence).

The table lists this clone with a few counts. The chain uses TRBV6-5 and TRBJ1-5; a weak D match, TRBD1 (5 bases). CDR1 is MNHEY, CDR2 SVGAGI, per germline. This CDR3 is 13 amino acids long. The V and J ends lost 5 bases and 4 bases respectively, with 9 bases between them. The CDR3 bases are TGTGCCAGCAGTACAGGACGGAATCAGCCCCAGCATTTT. This translates into CASSTGRNQPQHF.

The chain is built from TRBV4-1 and TRBJ1-6; D call uncertain. This CDR3 spans 15 amino acids. Germline assignment: CDR1 MGHRA and CDR2 YSYEKL. V lost 1 base and J lost 7, with 11 bases in between. The CDR3 DNA is TGCGCCAGCAGCCAAGGATTGCAGAGAAATTCACCCCTCCACTTT. Residues: CASSQGLQRNSPLHF.

The chain joins TRBV5-1 to TRBJ1-2, with TRBD1 matching over 8 bases. Germline V lookup: CDR1 SGHRS, CDR2 YFSETQ. The ends lost 4 bases at V and 6 bases at J; junction bases unmatched: 5. This CDR3 contains 13 residues. The CDR3 coding sequence is TGCGCCAGCAGCCCCACGGGACAGGATGGCTACACCTTC. Translating it yields CASSPTGQDGYTF.

The J gene is TRBJ1-2, the V gene TRBV4-1; D is unresolved. The germline V and J ends were trimmed by 0 bases and 4 bases, with 9 bases remaining between them. The germline CDR1 and CDR2 sequences are MGHRA and YSYEKL. This CDR3 region has 14 residues. In nucleotides, the CDR3 is TGCGCCAGCAGCCAAGATCCGAGGGCCTATGGCTACACCTTC. Amino acid sequence: CASSQDPRAYGYTF.

The chain has TRBV27 and TRBJ1-2; 10 bases are shared with TRBD1. V lost 6 bases and J lost 1; bases outside the gene matches: 14. Germline-derived CDR1 and CDR2 are MNHEY and SMNVEV (reference sequence). This CDR3 has 18 residues. The CDR3 DNA follows: TGTGCCAGCAGCCCAGGGGGGACAGGGGCCGGGCATAACTATGGCTACACCTTC. Translating gives CASSPGGTGAGHNYGYTF.

The chain employs TRBV29-1 and TRBJ2-3; D ambiguous. Germline V gene lookup returns CDR1 SQVTM and CDR2 ANQGSEA. The CDR3 has 12 amino acids. Deletions cut 4 bases from V and 1 base from J, with 6 bases between. The CDR3 spells CSVGFGTDTQYF. The CDR3 DNA is TGCAGCGTTGGGTTTGGCACAGATACGCAGTATTTT.

The gene calls are TRBV29-1 and TRBJ1-1; D unresolved. Germline CDR1 and CDR2: SQVTM and ANQGSEA. This CDR3 region has 13 residues. V gave up 2 bases and J gave up 4 bases, with 11 bases separating them. CDR3 DNA: TGCAGCGTTGAATATTTCGGTGGCACTGAAGCTTTCTTT. It is translated as CSVEYFGGTEAFF. Full variable domain (rest looked up from reference TRBV29-1 and TRBJ1-1): SAVISQKPSRDICQRGTSLTIQCQVDSQVTMMFWYRQQPGQSLTLIATANQGSEATYESGFVIDKFPISRPNLTFSTLTVSNMSPEDSSIYLCSVEYFGGTEAFFGQGTRLTVV.

The CDR3 DNA reads TGTGCCAGCAGTAAGGGGGGGTTCTCACCCCTCCACTTT. This codes for CASSKGGFSPLHF. The rearrangement links TRBV6-5 to TRBJ1-6; the D gene is possibly TRBD1 (6 bases). The V and J ends lost 5 bases and 10 bases respectively, with 12 bases between them. The CDR3 consists of 13 residues. In germline, CDR1 is MNHEY, CDR2 SVGAGI.

The chain carries TRBV28 and TRBJ2-2; D perhaps matches TRBD1 (6 bases). The CDR3 length is 14 residues. Looked up from germline, CDR1 is MDHEN and CDR2 is SYDVKM. The V end lost 7 bases, the J end lost 5 bases, and 14 bases lay between the germline ends. DNA for the CDR3: TGTGCCAGCATACCAGGGGCGAGAACCGGGGAGCTGTTTTTT. Amino acids: CASIPGARTGELFF.

The chain's CDR3 is CASARTGSSYEQYF. The DNA of the CDR3 is TGTGCCAGCGCCCGGACAGGGTCGTCCTACGAGCAGTACTTC. This chain joins TRBV18 and TRBJ2-7; 8 bases are shared with TRBD1. Germline V gene sequence: CDR1 KGHSH, CDR2 LQKENI. The CDR3 extends over 14 amino acids. Losses at the gene ends were 8 bases for V and 1 base for J; bases not matched to a gene: 7.

The gene calls are TRBV20-1 and TRBJ2-3; 7 bases align to TRBD2. The CDR3 is 11 amino acids. Unmatched junction bases numbered 3, after V lost 7 bases and J lost 5 bases. The germline V gene encodes CDR1 DFQATT and CDR2 SNEGSKA (reference sequence). CDR3 sequence reads: CSGAGEDTQYF. Written as DNA, the CDR3 is TGCAGTGGCGCGGGGGAAGATACGCAGTATTTT.

This clone was recorded once. This chain joins TRBV28 and TRBJ1-4; TRBD1 agrees at 7 bases. Losses at the gene ends were 4 bases for V and 7 bases for J; bases not matched to a gene: 3. The CDR3 extends over 13 amino acids. Germline V gene lookup returns CDR1 MDHEN and CDR2 SYDVKM. CDR3 amino acids: CASSSPGGEKLFF. Here the CDR3 DNA reads TGTGCCAGCAGTTCCCCAGGGGGTGAAAAACTGTTTTTT. Complete variable domain (other parts from reference TRBV28 and TRBJ1-4): DVKVTQSSRYLVKRTGEKVFLECVQDMDHENMFWYRQDPGLGLRLIYFSYDVKMKEKGDIPEGYSVSREKKERFSLILESASTNQTSMYLCASSSPGGEKLFFGSGTQLSVL.

The chain couples TRBV27 to TRBJ2-7, with 8 bases matching TRBD1. The CDR3 runs 15 residues. V gave up 5 bases and J gave up 0 bases; unmatched junction bases: 6. The V gene's germline CDR1 is MNHEY and CDR2 SMNVEV (reference sequence). CDR3 in amino acids: CASSQDRGYSYEQYF. DNA of the CDR3: TGTGCCAGCAGTCAAGACAGGGGCTACTCCTACGAGCAGTACTTC.

As DNA, the CDR3 is TGTGCCAGCAGTTACGGAACGGCAGCTAACTATGGCTACACCTTC. It codes for CASSYGTAANYGYTF. This sequence joins TRBV6-6 and TRBJ1-2; unclear D gene. The CDR3 is made up of 15 amino acids. Germline CDR1 is MNHNY and CDR2 is SVGAGI (reference sequence). V lost 2 bases, J lost 0 bases, and 10 bases lay in between.

This clone was observed once. The V call is TRBV7-3, the J call TRBJ2-3; 9 bases match TRBD1. After removal of 5 bases from V and 6 bases from J, the junction contained 12 bases not matched to a gene. The length of the CDR3 is 16 residues. In germline, CDR1 is SGHTA, CDR2 FQGTGA. The CDR3 is CASSPQGTGYVDTQYF. In DNA, the CDR3 is TGTGCCAGCAGCCCACAGGGGACAGGGTACGTGGATACGCAGTATTTT.